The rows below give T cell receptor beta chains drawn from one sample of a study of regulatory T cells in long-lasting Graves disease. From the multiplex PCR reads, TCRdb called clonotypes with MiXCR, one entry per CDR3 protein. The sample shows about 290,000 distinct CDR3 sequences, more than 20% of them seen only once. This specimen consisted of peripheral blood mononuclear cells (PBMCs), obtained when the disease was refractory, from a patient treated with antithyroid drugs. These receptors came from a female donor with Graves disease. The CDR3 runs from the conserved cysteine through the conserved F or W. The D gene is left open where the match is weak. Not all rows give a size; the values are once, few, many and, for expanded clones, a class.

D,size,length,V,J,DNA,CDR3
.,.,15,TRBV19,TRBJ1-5,TGTGCCAGTAGTAACCATCTCTATAGCAATCAGCCCCAGCATTTT,CASSNHLYSNQPQHF
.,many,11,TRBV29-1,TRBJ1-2,TGCAGCGTAGACCGGGACGGGGGCTACACCTTC,CSVDRDGGYTF
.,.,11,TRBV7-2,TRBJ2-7,TGTGCCAGCGGAACCAACTACGAGCAGTACTTC,CASGTNYEQYF
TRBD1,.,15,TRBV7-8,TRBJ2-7,TGTGCCAGCAGCTTTCCGGGACAGGGGGGGAACGAGCAGTACTTC,CASSFPGQGGNEQYF
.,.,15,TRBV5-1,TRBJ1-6,TGCGCCAGCAGCCCCGACGGGGGCCCTGGTTCACCCCTCCACTTT,CASSPDGGPGSPLHF
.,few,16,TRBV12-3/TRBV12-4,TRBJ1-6,TGTGCCAGCAGCTTGTCCTACAACTCCTATAATTCACCCCTCCACTTT,CASSLSYNSYNSPLHF
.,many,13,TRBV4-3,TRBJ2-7,TGCGCCAGCAGCCAAGCTATTGGCTCCGAGCAGTACTTC,CASSQAIGSEQYF
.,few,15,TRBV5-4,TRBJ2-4,TGTGCCAGCAGCTTGGCCGGGAGACAATCGGGCATTCAGTACTTC,CASSLAGRQSGIQYF
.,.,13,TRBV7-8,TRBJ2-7,TGTGCCAGCACTACGGGAATGTCCTACGAGCAGTACTTC,CASTTGMSYEQYF
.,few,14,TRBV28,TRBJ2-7,TGTGCCAGCCGAGCGACAGGCCAGTCCTACGAGCAGTACTTC,CASRATGQSYEQYF
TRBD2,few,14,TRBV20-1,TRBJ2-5,TGCAGTGTACCAGCGGGAGGGCTTGGGGAGACCCAGTACTTC,CSVPAGGLGETQYF
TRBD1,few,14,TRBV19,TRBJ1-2,TGTGCCAGTAGTCTCCTCCGACAGGGCTTCGGCTACACCTTC,CASSLLRQGFGYTF
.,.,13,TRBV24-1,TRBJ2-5,TGTGCCTCCGGACGGCCTCACCAAGAGACCCAGTACTTC,CASGRPHQETQYF
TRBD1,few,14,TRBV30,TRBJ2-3,TGTGCCTGGCAAAAACAGGGGTCGACAGATACGCAGTATTTT,CAWQKQGSTDTQYF
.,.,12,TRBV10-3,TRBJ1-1,TGTGCCATCCGACAGGAGGGCACTGAAGCTTTCTTT,CAIRQEGTEAFF
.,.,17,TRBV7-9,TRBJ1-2,TGTGCCGGCAGCTTAACCCTCCAACCTCAGGGTCTCGGTGGCTACACCTTC,CAGSLTLQPQGLGGYTF
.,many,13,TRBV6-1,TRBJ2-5,TGTGCCAGCAGGGGGTTGGATTCGAAGACCCAGTACTTC,CASRGLDSKTQYF
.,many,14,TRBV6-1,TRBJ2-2,TGTGCCAGCAGACCTACACTCGGAACCGGGGAGCTGTTTTTT,CASRPTLGTGELFF
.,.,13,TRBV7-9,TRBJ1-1,TGTGCCAGCAGCCAAACAGCGACGAATGAAGCTTTCTTT,CASSQTATNEAFF
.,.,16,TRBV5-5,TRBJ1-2,TGTGCCAGCAGCCTTAACCAGGGACGACTTAACTATGGCTACACCTTC,CASSLNQGRLNYGYTF
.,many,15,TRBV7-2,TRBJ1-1,TGTGCCAGCAGCTTAGCGGTGGGTCAGAACACTGAAGCTTTCTTT,CASSLAVGQNTEAFF
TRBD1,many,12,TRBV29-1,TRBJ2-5,TGCAGCGTTTTCGACAGGGAGGAGACCCAGTACTTC,CSVFDREETQYF
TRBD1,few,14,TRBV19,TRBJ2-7,TGTGCCAGTAGTCCGCGGACAGGGTCGGAGGAGCAGTACTTC,CASSPRTGSEEQYF
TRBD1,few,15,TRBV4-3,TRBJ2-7,TGCGCCAGCAGCCAAGGGACAGGGTATCGCTACGAGCAGTACTTC,CASSQGTGYRYEQYF
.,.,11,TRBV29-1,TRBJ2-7,TGCAGCGCCAGATGGGCGCACGAGCAGTACTTC,CSARWAHEQYF
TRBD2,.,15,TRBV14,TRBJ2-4,TGTGCCAGCAGCGCACCCGGGACTACCCAAAACATTCAGTACTTC,CASSAPGTTQNIQYF
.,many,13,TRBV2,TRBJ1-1,TGTGCCAGCAAATACTTAAAGAACACTGAAGCTTTCTTT,CASKYLKNTEAFF
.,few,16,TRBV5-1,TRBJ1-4,TGCGCCAGCAGCTTGGCGTCAGTCTACGGGGGGGAAAAACTGTTTTTT,CASSLASVYGGEKLFF
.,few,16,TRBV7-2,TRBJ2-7,TGTGCCAGCAGCCACCTGGCTAGCGATAGCTCCTACGAGCAGCACTTC,CASSHLASDSSYEQHF
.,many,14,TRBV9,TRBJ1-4,TGTGCCAGCAGCGTAGGGGGCATTGATGAAAAACTGTTTTTT,CASSVGGIDEKLFF
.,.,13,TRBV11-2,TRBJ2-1,TGTGCCAGCAGCTTATTCGGGTACGATGAGCAGTTCTTC,CASSLFGYDEQFF
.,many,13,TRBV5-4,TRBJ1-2,TGTGCCAGCAGTACCCAGGCTAACTATGGCTACACCTTC,CASSTQANYGYTF
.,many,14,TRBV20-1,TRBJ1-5,TGCAGTGCTAGAGCCAGAAGGGCCGGACAGCCCCAGCATTTT,CSARARRAGQPQHF
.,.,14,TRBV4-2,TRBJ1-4,TGTGCCAGCAGCCTCGCCGCAGGGAATGAAAAACTGTTTTTT,CASSLAAGNEKLFF
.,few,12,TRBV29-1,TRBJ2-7,TGCAGCGTTCAGGAATGGAACTATGAGCAGTACTTC,CSVQEWNYEQYF
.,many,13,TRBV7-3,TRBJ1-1,TGTGCCAGCAGCTTAACCCCTGGCACTGAAGCTTTCTTT,CASSLTPGTEAFF
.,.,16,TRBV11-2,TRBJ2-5,TGTGCCAGCAGCCGGATCCGGGACACCGCCCCAAGAACCCAGTACTTC,CASSRIRDTAPRTQYF
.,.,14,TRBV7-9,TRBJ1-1,TGTGCCAGCAGCTTGGGGTTCGGGAGGGGTGAAGCTTTCTTT,CASSLGFGRGEAFF
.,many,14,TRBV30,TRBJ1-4,TGTGCCTGGAGTGTAGGGGTTCCTAATGAAAAACTGTTTTTT,CAWSVGVPNEKLFF
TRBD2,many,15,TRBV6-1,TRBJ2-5,TGTGCCAGCAGTCGGACTAGCGGATACCAAGAGACCCAGTACTTC,CASSRTSGYQETQYF
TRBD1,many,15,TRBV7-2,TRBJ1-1,TGTGCCAGCAGCTTAGGGACAGGGTTGGGCACTGAAGCTTTCTTT,CASSLGTGLGTEAFF
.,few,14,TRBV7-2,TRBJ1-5,TGTGCCAGCAGGGCACCGGGAGCAAATCAGCCCCAGCATTTT,CASRAPGANQPQHF
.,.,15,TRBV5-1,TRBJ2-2,TGCGCCAGCAACGTAGGTAGCGGGAACACCGGGGAGCTGTTTTTT,CASNVGSGNTGELFF
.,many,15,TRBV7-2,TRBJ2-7,TGTGCCAGCAGCTTAGTTACAGAGTCATCCTACGAGCAGTACTTC,CASSLVTESSYEQYF
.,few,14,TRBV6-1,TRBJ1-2,TGTGCCAGCGTACAGCCGGGAGGGGCCCATGGCTACACCTTC,CASVQPGGAHGYTF
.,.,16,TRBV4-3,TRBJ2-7,TGCGCCAGCAGCCAAGAGGCCGAGCGGAGCCACTACGAGCAGTACTTC,CASSQEAERSHYEQYF
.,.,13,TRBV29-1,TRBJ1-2,TGCAGCGTTGAAGGTCGGGGGAACTATGGCTACACCTTC,CSVEGRGNYGYTF
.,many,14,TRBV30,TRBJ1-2,TGTGCCTGGAGCCCACCGGACAGAGACTATGGCTACACCTTC,CAWSPPDRDYGYTF
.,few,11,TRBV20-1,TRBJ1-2,TGCAGTGCAATAGTGGGGGCTGGCTACACCTTC,CSAIVGAGYTF